Below, 18 T cell receptor beta chains from the same sample are listed, as sequenced in a study of shared clonotypes between healthy human individuals. Sequenced by immunoSEQ multiplex PCR; TCRdb stores in-frame clones only, minus some. The sample lists about 1.5 million clones, around 97% occurring once. Sequenced material: naive CD4+ T cells sorted from blood. Stated subset: CD45RA+ positively selected. The receptors stem from a man aged 30-40 years in good health.

V gene TRBV7-9 combines with J gene TRBJ1-4, with 11 bases lining up with TRBD1. The length of the CDR3 is 15 residues. The ends lost 5 bases at V and 5 bases at J; junction bases unmatched: 4. Germline V gene data show CDR1 as SEHNR and CDR2 as FQNEAQ (reference sequence). DNA for the CDR3: TGTGCCAGCAGCCCCGGGACAGGGGGAAATGAAAAACTGTTTTTT. Translation: CASSPGTGGNEKLFF.

The V gene is TRBV6-5, the J gene TRBJ2-7; D ambiguous. CDR1 and CDR2 from the germline V gene are MNHEY and SVGAGI. V was pared by 2 bases and J by 2 bases, with 10 bases between. The CDR3 contains 14 residues. The CDR3 DNA reads TGTGCCAGCAGTTACGGGAACCAGCCCTACGAGCAGTACTTC. Protein sequence: CASSYGNQPYEQYF.

This clone was found a few times. The V and J genes are TRBV5-4 and TRBJ2-2; D is perhaps TRBD1 (5 bases). The CDR3 length is 14 residues. With 5 bases removed from V and 4 bases from J, the gap between germline ends came to 12 bases. CDR1 is SGHNT, CDR2 YYREEE, per germline (reference sequence). For the CDR3, the DNA is TGTGCCAGCAGGCGCGACAGTATCACCGGGGAGCTGTTTTTT. As protein: CASRRDSITGELFF.

The rearrangement joins TRBV7-3 to TRBJ2-2, with D perhaps assigned TRBD1 or TRBD2 (5 bases each). V dropped 8 bases and J dropped 7 bases, with 14 bases sitting between them. Germline values: CDR1 SGHTA, CDR2 FQGTGA. CDR3 length: 13 residues. The CDR3 sequence: CASRPGTYGELFF. The CDR3 nucleotides are TGTGCCAGCCGCCCCGGGACGTACGGGGAGCTGTTTTTT.

This chain links TRBV28 with TRBJ1-1; possible D gene TRBD1, 5 bases. This CDR3 has 13 amino acids. Germline V gene lookup returns CDR1 MDHEN and CDR2 SYDVKM. V dropped 11 bases and J dropped 4 bases, with 17 bases sitting between them. The CDR3 coding sequence is TGTGCCTGGCTTAGGGCTGGGGGCACTGAAGCTTTCTTT. This gives the protein CAWLRAGGTEAFF.

V and J are TRBV5-4 and TRBJ1-2; D ambiguous. With 4 bases removed from V and 5 bases from J, the gap between germline ends came to 15 bases. The CDR3 length is 14 residues. The germline V gene has CDR1 SGHNT and CDR2 YYREEE (reference sequence). CDR3 nucleotide sequence: TGTGCCAGCAGCCCCGCCGAGCTTCAGTATGGCTACACCTTC. It yields the protein CASSPAELQYGYTF.

This chain connects TRBV5-4 to TRBJ2-3; D assignment may be TRBD1 or TRBD2 (5 bases each). V dropped 0 bases and J dropped 4 bases, with 15 bases sitting between them. Germline V lookup: CDR1 SGHNT, CDR2 YYREEE (reference sequence). The CDR3 spans 16 residues. This CDR3 is CASSLGGGVGADTQYF. CDR3 nucleotide sequence: TGTGCCAGCAGCTTGGGTGGGGGAGTAGGCGCAGATACGCAGTATTTT.

Concerning this clone itself: Other DNA sequences within the sample encode an identical CDR3. J is TRBJ2-5 and V is TRBV19, with 7 bases that match TRBD1. Germline V gives CDR1 LNHDA, CDR2 SQIVND (reference sequence). The V and J ends lost 6 bases and 2 bases, in that order; junction bases with no gene match: 3. The CDR3 covers 13 residues. CDR3 in amino acids: CASRNRGQETQYF. The CDR3 DNA is TGTGCCAGTAGGAACAGGGGTCAAGAGACCCAGTACTTC.

The gene calls are TRBV7-6 and TRBJ2-1; 8 nucleotides line up with TRBD2. The germline V gene has CDR1 SGHVS and CDR2 FNYEAQ. CDR3 size: 17 residues. J lost 1 base, V lost 5 bases, and 10 bases had no gene match. The CDR3, as DNA: TGTGCCAGCAGCCCCTTCGGTAGCGGGGCTTCCTACAATGAGCAGTTCTTC. Encoded protein: CASSPFGSGASYNEQFF.

The chain has TRBV10-1 and TRBJ2-3; D unclear. This CDR3 comprises 16 residues. The germline V gene has CDR1 WNHNN and CDR2 SYGVQD (reference sequence). V was trimmed by 2 bases and J by 0 bases, leaving 12 bases between them. The CDR3 DNA follows: TGCGCCAGCAGTGAGATTTCCACAGTTAGCACAGATACGCAGTATTTT. Translated: CASSEISTVSTDTQYF.

V is TRBV10-3 and J is TRBJ1-2, with D maybe TRBD1 (6 bases). The V and J ends lost 2 bases and 4 bases respectively, with 17 bases between them. This CDR3 is built from 16 residues. Per germline, CDR1 ENHRY and CDR2 SYGVKD. As DNA, the CDR3 is TGTGCCATCAGTGAGCAGCCGGGGGCGACAGTCTATGGCTACACCTTC. Its translation: CAISEQPGATVYGYTF.

CDR3 loop: CASSRPPGTQYF. CDR3 nucleotide sequence: TGTGCCAGCAGCCGGCCCCCAGGGACCCAGTACTTC. J is TRBJ2-5 and V is TRBV5-5; D is ambiguous. CDR1 is SGHKS, CDR2 YYEKEE, per germline (reference sequence). V gave up 4 bases and J gave up 7 bases, with 11 bases separating them. The CDR3 length is 12 residues.

The chain joins TRBV28 to TRBJ2-7; 7 nucleotides line up with TRBD1. The CDR3 totals 14 residues. CDR1 MDHEN and CDR2 SYDVKM come from the germline V gene. V trimming: 5 bases; J trimming: 3 bases; junction bases outside the gene matches: 7. The CDR3 here is CASSHRRDSYEQYF. The DNA of the CDR3 is TGTGCCAGCAGTCACCGCCGGGACAGCTACGAGCAGTACTTC.

The chain employs TRBV28 and TRBJ2-7, with D maybe TRBD2 (5 bases). The CDR3 totals 14 residues. Germline values: CDR1 MDHEN, CDR2 SYDVKM. V lost 3 bases and J 2 bases, leaving 11 bases between the germline ends. CDR3 coding DNA: TGTGCCAGCAGTTTCGCGAGCGGAACCTACGAGCAGTACTTC. Its translation is CASSFASGTYEQYF.

This chain joins TRBV15 and TRBJ1-1; a possible D gene is TRBD1 (6 bases). V was trimmed by 0 bases and J by 5 bases, leaving 13 bases between them. This CDR3 comprises 15 residues. Germline CDR1 reads LNHNV; CDR2 reads YYDKDF (reference sequence). Here the CDR3 DNA reads TGTGCCACCAGCAGAGAAACAGGGCTGGGGACTGAAGCTTTCTTT. It codes for CATSRETGLGTEAFF. Full variable domain (rest looked up from reference TRBV15 and TRBJ1-1): DAMVIQNPRYQVTQFGKPVTLSCSQTLNHNVMYWYQQKSSQAPKLLFHYYDKDFNNEADTPDNFQSRRPNTSFCFLDIRSPGLGDTAMYLCATSRETGLGTEAFFGQGTRLTVV.

The chain has TRBV7-9 and TRBJ1-1; D is undetermined. The V gene lost 4 bases and the J gene lost 4 bases, with 13 bases spanning the gap. Germline values: CDR1 SEHNR, CDR2 FQNEAQ (reference sequence). CDR3 size: 14 residues. DNA for the CDR3: TGTGCCAGCAGCTCGATGCGAGGAGGCACTGAAGCTTTCTTT. Translated, it gives CASSSMRGGTEAFF.

The rearrangement joins TRBV28 to TRBJ2-7; 7 positions agree with TRBD1. Germline CDR1 MDHEN, CDR2 SYDVKM. There are 15 residues in the CDR3. With 4 bases clipped from V and 7 bases from J, the junction kept 13 bases outside the gene matches. The DNA of the CDR3 is TGTGCCAGCAGTTCCGGGACAGCCTCCCCCCGGGAGCAGTACTTC. Translating gives CASSSGTASPREQYF.

V and J are TRBV15 and TRBJ2-7, with a tentative D call TRBD1 (6 bases). In germline, CDR1 is LNHNV, CDR2 YYDKDF (reference sequence). Trimming shortened V by 1 base and J by 3 bases, and 13 bases separated the two germline ends. The CDR3 contains 15 residues. The CDR3 here is CATSRAGAGNYEQYF. DNA of the CDR3: TGTGCCACCAGCAGAGCAGGGGCCGGAAACTACGAGCAGTACTTC.